This T cell receptor (beta chain) was profiled in a study of Graves' ophthalmopathy and Graves' hyperthyroidism. The overall study: There was a collection of peripheral blood at initial diagnosis, before any treatment.

This clonotype appeared a few times. Its specificity is unknown. One junction end disagrees with the germline gene, perhaps due to a read error. Clinical symptoms, serum thyroxine, TRAb, thyroid ultrasound and orbital computed tomography were relied on for diagnosis. RNA transcripts were the source from which TCR beta CDR3 regions were amplified. First-round RT-PCR relied on HTBI primers, and a second-round multiplex PCR came next. TCRdb fed the multiplex PCR reads into MiXCR, producing one record per CDR3 protein. The sample holds almost 750,000 distinct CDR3 sequences, about 44% seen once. Study-wide findings and caveats: A majority of expanded thyroid clonotypes exceeding 0.001 frequency were likewise present in blood. For separating ophthalmopathy from stable hyperthyroidism, a 13-signature model gave approximately 90% sensitivity and about 82% specificity.

CDR1 KGHDR and CDR2 SFDVKD come from the germline V gene. The CDR3 sequence is 13 residues long. The source material was peripheral blood. The receptor was derived from an adult man with Graves' ophthalmopathy. This rearrangement joins TRBV24-1 to TRBJ1-5; D uncertain. The CDR3 region has the DNA TGTGCCAGCAGTTTGGAACACAATCAGCCCCAGCATTTT. This gives the protein CASSLEHNQPQHF.